This T cell receptor (beta chain) stems from a study of T cell responses to AZD1222 COVID-19 vaccine. Study conclusions and caveats: At 160-218 and 743-854, vaccine-associated CD4 TCRs were dominant, and they spanned spike. The donors showed a predominance of white British ancestry and of females, with possible underestimation of clonal diversity. Spike-specific TCR breadth and depth both grew after two AZD1222 doses.

Profiled with immunoSEQ multiplex PCR; TCRdb holds only in-frame clones, not every one. The sample lists 130,000 to 150,000 clones, 90% to 95% occurring once. The CDR3 length is 13 residues. V lost 8 bases to trimming and J lost 0 bases, with 10 bases between them. Germline CDR1 reads KGHSH; CDR2 reads LQKENI. On this clone: What it binds is not known.

The rearrangement joins TRBV18 to TRBJ1-1; unclear D gene. Sequencing used peripheral blood, obtained on day 0 of MenACWY control vaccination. The source of this sequence is an adult in good health. CDR3 coding DNA: TGTGCCAGCAGAAGGACGGTGAACACTGAAGCTTTCTTT. The encoded protein is CASRRTVNTEAFF.